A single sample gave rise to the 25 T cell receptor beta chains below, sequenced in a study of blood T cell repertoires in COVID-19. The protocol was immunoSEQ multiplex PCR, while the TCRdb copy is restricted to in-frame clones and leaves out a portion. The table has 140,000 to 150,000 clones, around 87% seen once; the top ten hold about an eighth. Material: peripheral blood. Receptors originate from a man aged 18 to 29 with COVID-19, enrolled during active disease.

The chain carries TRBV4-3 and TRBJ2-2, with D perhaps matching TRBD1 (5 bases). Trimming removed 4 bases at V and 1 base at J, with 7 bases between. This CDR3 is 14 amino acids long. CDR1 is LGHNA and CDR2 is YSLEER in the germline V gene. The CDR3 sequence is CASSLGQNTGELFF. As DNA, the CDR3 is TGCGCCAGCAGCCTAGGACAGAACACCGGGGAGCTGTTTTTT.

This CDR3 reads CASSLRLKRLAGATSEQFF. The DNA for the CDR3 is TGTGCCAGCAGCTTAAGATTAAAGCGACTAGCGGGAGCAACCAGTGAGCAGTTCTTC. The gene calls are TRBV11-2 and TRBJ2-1; the match to TRBD2 covers 12 bases. This CDR3 is built from 19 residues. The ends lost 2 bases at V and 9 bases at J; junction bases unmatched: 17. CDR1 and CDR2 (germline): SGHAT, FQNNGV.

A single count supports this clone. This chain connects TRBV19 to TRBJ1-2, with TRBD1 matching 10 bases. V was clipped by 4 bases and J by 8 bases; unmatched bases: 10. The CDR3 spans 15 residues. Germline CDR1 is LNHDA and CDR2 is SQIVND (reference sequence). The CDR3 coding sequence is TGTGCCAGTAGTACGCAGCCGGGACAGGGGACCGGCTACACCTTC. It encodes CASSTQPGQGTGYTF.

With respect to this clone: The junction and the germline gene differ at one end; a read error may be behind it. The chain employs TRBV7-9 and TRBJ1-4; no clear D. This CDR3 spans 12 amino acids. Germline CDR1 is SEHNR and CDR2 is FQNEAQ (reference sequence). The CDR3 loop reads CASSPGGEKLLF. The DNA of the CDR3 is TGTGCCAGCAGCCCCGGCGGTGAAAAACTGCTTTTT.

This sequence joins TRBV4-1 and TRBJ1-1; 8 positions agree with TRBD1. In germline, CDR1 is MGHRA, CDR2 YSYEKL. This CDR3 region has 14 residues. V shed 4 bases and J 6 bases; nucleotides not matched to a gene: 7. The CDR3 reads CASSRTGYGSEAFF. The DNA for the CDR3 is TGCGCCAGCAGCCGGACAGGGTATGGTTCTGAAGCTTTCTTT.

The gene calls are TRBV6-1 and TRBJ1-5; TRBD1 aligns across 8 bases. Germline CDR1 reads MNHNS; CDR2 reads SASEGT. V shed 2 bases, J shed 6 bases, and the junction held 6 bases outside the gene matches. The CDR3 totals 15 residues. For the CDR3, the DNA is TGTGCCAGCAGTGAACCCCCAGGGGGCTCTCAGCCCCAGCATTTT. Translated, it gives CASSEPPGGSQPQHF.

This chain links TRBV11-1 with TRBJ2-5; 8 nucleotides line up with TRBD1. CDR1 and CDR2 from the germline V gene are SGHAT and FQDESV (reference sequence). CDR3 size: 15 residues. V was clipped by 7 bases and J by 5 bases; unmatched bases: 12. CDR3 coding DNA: TGTGCCAGCAACATCGGTGCAGGGGGCTGGGAGACCCAGTACTTC. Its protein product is CASNIGAGGWETQYF.

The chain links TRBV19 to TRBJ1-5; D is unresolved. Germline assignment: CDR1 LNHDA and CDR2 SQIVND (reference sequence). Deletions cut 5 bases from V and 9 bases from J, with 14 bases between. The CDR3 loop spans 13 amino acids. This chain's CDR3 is CASSALMAAPQHF. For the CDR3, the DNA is TGTGCCAGTAGTGCCCTGATGGCCGCGCCCCAGCATTTT.

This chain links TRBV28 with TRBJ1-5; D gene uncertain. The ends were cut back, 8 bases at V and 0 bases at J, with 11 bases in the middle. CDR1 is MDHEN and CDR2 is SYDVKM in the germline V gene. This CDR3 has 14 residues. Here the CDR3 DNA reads TGTGCCAGCGTAGGAGGGAATAGCAATCAGCCCCAGCATTTT. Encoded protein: CASVGGNSNQPQHF.

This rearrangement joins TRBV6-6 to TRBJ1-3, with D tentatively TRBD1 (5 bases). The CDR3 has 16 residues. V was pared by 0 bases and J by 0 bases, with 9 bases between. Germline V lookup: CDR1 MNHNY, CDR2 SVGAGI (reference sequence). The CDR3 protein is CASSYSGAGSGNTIYF. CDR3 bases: TGTGCCAGCAGTTACTCTGGGGCCGGCTCTGGAAACACCATATATTTT.

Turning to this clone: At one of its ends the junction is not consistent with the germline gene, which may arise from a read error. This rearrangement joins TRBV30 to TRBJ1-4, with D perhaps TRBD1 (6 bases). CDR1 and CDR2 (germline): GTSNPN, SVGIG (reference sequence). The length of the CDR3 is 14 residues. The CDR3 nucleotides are TGTGCCTGGAGTCTTGGGGGCGGAGGTGAAAAACTGCTTTTT. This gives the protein CAWSLGGGGEKLLF.

The CDR3 spells CATSDVSGTSTDTQYF. CDR3 DNA: TGTGCCACCAGTGACGTTAGCGGGACGAGCACAGATACGCAGTATTTT. This rearrangement joins TRBV24-1 to TRBJ2-3; TRBD2 matches 8 bases. The CDR3 is 16 residues long. V was pared by 4 bases and J by 0 bases, with 5 bases of the junction left unmatched. The germline CDR1 and CDR2 sequences are KGHDR and SFDVKD.

Here the CDR3 DNA reads TGTGCCAGCAGTCCTAGGCAGGGATTCTCTGGAAACACCATATATTTT. It specifies CASSPRQGFSGNTIYF. The rearrangement joins TRBV7-9 to TRBJ1-3, with D perhaps matching TRBD1 (5 bases). The CDR3 runs to 16 residues. Germline-derived CDR1 and CDR2 are SEHNR and FQNEAQ (reference sequence). The V end lost 6 bases, the J end lost 0 bases, and 15 bases lay between the germline ends.

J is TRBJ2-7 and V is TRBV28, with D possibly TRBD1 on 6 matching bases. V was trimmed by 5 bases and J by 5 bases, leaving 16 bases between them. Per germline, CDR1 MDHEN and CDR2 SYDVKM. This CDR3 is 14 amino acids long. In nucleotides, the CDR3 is TGTGCCAGCAGTCGAACCGGGACAAAGGACGAGCAGTACTTC. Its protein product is CASSRTGTKDEQYF. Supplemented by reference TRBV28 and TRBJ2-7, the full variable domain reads DVKVTQSSRYLVKRTGEKVFLECVQDMDHENMFWYRQDPGLGLRLIYFSYDVKMKEKGDIPEGYSVSREKKERFSLILESASTNQTSMYLCASSRTGTKDEQYFGPGTRLTVT.

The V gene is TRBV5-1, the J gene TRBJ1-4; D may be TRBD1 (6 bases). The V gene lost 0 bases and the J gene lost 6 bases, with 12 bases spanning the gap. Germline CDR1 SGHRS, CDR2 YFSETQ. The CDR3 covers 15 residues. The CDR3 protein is CASSLEAGVHEKLFF. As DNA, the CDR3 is TGCGCCAGCAGCTTGGAGGCAGGGGTTCATGAAAAACTGTTTTTT.

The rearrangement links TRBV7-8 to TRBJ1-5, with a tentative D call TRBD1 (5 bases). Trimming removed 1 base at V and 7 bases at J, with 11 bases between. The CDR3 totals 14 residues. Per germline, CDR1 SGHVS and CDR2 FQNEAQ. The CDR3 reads CASSLERGLQPQHF. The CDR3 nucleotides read TGTGCCAGCAGCTTAGAAAGGGGCTTGCAGCCCCAGCATTTT.

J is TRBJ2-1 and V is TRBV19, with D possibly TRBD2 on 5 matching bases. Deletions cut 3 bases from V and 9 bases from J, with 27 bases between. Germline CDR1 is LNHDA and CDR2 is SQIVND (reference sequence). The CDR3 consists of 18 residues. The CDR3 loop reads CASSIDPQLVSDRIEQFF. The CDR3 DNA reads TGTGCCAGTAGTATTGACCCCCAACTAGTCTCCGATCGGATTGAGCAGTTCTTC.

CDR3 amino acids: CASSIHRLGNQPQHF. DNA of the CDR3: TGTGCCAGCAGCATACATCGACTAGGCAATCAGCCCCAGCATTTT. The V call is TRBV5-6, the J call TRBJ1-5; D is unclear. The CDR3 is 15 amino acids. Trimming stripped 4 bases from V and 2 bases from J, with 13 bases between. Germline values: CDR1 SGHDT, CDR2 YYEEEE. The full variable domain, rest sourced from reference TRBV5-6 and TRBJ1-5, is DAGVTQSPTHLIKTRGQQVTLRCSPKSGHDTVSWYQQALGQGPQFIFQYYEEEERQRGNFPDRFSGHQFPNYSSELNVNALLLGDSALYLCASSIHRLGNQPQHFGDGTRLSIL.

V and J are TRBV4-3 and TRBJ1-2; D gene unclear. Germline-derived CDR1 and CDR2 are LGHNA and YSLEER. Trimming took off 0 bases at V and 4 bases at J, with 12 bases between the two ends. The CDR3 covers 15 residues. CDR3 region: CASSQDPTHSYGYTF. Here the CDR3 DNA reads TGCGCCAGCAGCCAAGATCCAACACACAGCTATGGCTACACCTTC.

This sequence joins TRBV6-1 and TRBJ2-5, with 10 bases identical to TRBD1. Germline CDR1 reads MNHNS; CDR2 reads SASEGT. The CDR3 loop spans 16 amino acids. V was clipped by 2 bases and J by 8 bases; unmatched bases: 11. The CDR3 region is CASSELPGTGDSTQYF. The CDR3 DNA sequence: TGTGCCAGCAGTGAACTCCCAGGGACAGGGGATTCCACCCAGTACTTC.

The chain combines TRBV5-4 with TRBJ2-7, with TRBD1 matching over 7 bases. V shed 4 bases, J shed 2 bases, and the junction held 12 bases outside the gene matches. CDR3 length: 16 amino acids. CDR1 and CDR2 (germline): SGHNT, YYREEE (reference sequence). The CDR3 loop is CASSPSVGQGAYEQYF. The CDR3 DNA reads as TGTGCCAGCAGCCCATCTGTGGGTCAGGGGGCCTACGAGCAGTACTTC.

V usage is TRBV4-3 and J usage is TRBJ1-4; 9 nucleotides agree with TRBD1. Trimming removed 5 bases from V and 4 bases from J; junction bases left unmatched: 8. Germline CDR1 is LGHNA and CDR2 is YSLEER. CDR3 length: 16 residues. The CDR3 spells CASSYSGGQGNEKLFF. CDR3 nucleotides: TGCGCCAGCAGCTACTCGGGGGGACAGGGTAATGAAAAACTGTTTTTT.

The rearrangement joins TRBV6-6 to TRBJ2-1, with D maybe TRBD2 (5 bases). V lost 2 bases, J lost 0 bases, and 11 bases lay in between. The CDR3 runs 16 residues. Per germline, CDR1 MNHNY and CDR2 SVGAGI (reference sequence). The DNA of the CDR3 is TGTGCCAGCAGTTACCCAGCGGCGGCCTCCTACAATGAGCAGTTCTTC. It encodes CASSYPAAASYNEQFF.

This chain's CDR3 is CASKLIPPAGSNQPQHF. The DNA for the CDR3 is TGTGCCAGTAAGCTCATCCCCCCGGCGGGTAGCAATCAGCCCCAGCATTTT. The chain carries TRBV19 and TRBJ1-5; D is undetermined. Per germline, CDR1 LNHDA and CDR2 SQIVND (reference sequence). With 7 bases removed from V and 0 bases from J, the gap between germline ends came to 19 bases. This CDR3 is built from 17 residues.

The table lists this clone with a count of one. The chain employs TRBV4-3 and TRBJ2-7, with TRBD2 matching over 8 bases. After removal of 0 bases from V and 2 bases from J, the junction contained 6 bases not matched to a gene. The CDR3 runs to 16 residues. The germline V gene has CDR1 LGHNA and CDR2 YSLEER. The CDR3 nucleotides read TGCGCCAGCAGCCAAGACTCTAGCGGGCGAACCTACGAGCAGTACTTC. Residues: CASSQDSSGRTYEQYF.